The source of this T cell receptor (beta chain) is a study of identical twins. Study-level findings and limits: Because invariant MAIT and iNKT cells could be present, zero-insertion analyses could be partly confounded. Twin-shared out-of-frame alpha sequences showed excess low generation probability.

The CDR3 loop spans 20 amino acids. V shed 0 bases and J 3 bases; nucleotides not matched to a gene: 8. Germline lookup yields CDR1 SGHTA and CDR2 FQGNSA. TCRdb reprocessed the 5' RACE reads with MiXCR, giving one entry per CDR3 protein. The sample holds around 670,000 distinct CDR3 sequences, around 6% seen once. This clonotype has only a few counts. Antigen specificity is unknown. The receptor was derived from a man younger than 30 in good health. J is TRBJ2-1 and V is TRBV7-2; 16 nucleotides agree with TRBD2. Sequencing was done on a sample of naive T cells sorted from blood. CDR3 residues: CASSLAGTSGRDYYYNEQFF. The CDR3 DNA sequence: TGTGCCAGCAGCTTAGCCGGGACTAGCGGGAGGGACTACTACTACAATGAGCAGTTCTTC.